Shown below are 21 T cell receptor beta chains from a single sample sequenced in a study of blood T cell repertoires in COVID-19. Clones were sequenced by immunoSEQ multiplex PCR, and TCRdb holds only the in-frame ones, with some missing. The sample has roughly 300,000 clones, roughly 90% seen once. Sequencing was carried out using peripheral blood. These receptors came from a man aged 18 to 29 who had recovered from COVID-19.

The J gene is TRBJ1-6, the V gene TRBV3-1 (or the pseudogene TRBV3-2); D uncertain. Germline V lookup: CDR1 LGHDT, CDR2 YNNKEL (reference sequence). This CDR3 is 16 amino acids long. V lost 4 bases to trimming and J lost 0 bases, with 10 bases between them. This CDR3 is CASSPAESSYNSPLHF. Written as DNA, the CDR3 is TGTGCCAGCAGCCCAGCGGAGAGCTCCTATAATTCACCCCTCCACTTT.

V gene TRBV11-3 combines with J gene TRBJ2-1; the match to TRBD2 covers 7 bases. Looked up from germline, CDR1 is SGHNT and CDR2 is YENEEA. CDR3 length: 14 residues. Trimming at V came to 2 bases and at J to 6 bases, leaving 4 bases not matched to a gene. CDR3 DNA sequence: TGTGCCAGCAGCTTATCGGGAGGAGGCAATGAGCAGTTCTTC. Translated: CASSLSGGGNEQFF.

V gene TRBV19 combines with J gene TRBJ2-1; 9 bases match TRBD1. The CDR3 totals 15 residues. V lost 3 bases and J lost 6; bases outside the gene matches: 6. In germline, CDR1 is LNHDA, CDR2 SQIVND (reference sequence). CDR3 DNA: TGTGCCAGTAGTATCGGGACAGGGCTGCCCAATGAGCAGTTCTTC. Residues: CASSIGTGLPNEQFF.

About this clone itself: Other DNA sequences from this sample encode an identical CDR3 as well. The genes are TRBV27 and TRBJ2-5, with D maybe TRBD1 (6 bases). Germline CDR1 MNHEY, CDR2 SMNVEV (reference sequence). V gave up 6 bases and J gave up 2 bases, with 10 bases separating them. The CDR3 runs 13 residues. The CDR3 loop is CASRRTDQETQYF. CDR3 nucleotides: TGTGCCAGCAGGCGGACAGATCAAGAGACCCAGTACTTC.

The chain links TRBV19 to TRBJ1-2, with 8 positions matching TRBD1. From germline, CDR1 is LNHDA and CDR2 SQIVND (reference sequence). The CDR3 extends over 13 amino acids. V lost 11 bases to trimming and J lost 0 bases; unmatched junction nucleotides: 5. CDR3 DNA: TGTGCCTCCGGGACAGGAGCTAACTATGGCTACACCTTC. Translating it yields CASGTGANYGYTF.

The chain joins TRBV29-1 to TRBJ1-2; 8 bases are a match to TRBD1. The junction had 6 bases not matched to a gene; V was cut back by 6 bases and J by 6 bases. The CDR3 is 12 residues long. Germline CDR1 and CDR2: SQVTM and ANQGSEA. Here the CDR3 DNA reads TGCAGCGTCCCGGACAGGGAACATGGCTACACCTTC. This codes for CSVPDREHGYTF.

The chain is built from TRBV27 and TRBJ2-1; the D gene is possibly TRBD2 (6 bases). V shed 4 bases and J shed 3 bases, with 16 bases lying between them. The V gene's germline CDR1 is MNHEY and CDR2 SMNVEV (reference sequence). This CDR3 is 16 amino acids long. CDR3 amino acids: CASSSWGDRGYNEQFF. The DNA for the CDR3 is TGTGCCAGCAGTTCTTGGGGGGACCGGGGCTACAATGAGCAGTTCTTC.

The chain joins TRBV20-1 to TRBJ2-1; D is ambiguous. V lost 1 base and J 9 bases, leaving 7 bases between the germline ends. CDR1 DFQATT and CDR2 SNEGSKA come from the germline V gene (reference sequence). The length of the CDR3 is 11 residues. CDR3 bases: TGCAGTGCTAGAGGCGCGCTTGAGCAGTTCTTC. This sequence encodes CSARGALEQFF.

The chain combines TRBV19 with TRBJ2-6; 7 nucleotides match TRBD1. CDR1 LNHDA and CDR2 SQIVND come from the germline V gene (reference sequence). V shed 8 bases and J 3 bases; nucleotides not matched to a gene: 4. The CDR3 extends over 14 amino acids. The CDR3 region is CASETGDGANVLTF. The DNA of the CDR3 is TGTGCCAGTGAAACAGGGGATGGGGCCAACGTCCTGACTTTC.

DNA of the CDR3: TGTGCCAGCTCACCGGGACAGAGTGAAGCTTTCTTT. This encodes CASSPGQSEAFF. The rearrangement uses TRBV18 and TRBJ1-1; 7 positions agree with TRBD1. Germline V gene data show CDR1 as KGHSH and CDR2 as LQKENI. The junction had 2 bases not matched to a gene; V was cut back by 3 bases and J by 7 bases. This CDR3 has 12 amino acids. Full variable domain (missing parts from reference TRBV18 and TRBJ1-1): NAGVMQNPRHLVRRRGQEARLRCSPMKGHSHVYWYRQLPEEGLKFMVYLQKENIIDESGMPKERFSAEFPKEGPSILRIQQVVRGDSAAYFCASSPGQSEAFFGQGTRLTVV.

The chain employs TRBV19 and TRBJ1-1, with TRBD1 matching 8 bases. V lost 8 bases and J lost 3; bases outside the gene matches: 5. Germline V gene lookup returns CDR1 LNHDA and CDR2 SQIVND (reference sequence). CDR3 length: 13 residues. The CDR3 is CASSQGADTEAFF. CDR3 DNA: TGTGCCAGTTCGCAGGGGGCGGACACTGAAGCTTTCTTT.

The CDR3 sequence is CASSSTPQEQYF. The CDR3 bases are TGTGCCAGCAGTAGCACCCCGCAAGAGCAGTACTTC. The chain links TRBV6-2 or TRBV6-3 to TRBJ2-7; D unclear. The CDR3 is 12 residues long. CDR1 is MNHEY and CDR2 is SVGEGT in the germline V gene. Deletions cut 5 bases from V and 7 bases from J, with 12 bases between.

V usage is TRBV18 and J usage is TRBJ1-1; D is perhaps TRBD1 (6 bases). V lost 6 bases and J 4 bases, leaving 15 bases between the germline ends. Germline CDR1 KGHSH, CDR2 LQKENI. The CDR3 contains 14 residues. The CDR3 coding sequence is TGTGCCAGCTCCACTACTCAGGGGTCCACTGAAGCTTTCTTT. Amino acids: CASSTTQGSTEAFF.

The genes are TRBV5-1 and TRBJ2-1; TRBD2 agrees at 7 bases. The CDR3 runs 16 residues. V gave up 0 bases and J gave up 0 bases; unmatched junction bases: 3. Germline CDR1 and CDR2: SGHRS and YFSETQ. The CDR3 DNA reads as TGCGCCAGCAGCTTGGCCGGCGGGAGCTCCTACAATGAGCAGTTCTTC. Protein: CASSLAGGSSYNEQFF.

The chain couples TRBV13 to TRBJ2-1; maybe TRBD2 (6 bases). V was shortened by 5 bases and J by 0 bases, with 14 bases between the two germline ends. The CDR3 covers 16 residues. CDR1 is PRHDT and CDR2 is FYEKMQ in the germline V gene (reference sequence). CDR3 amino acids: CASSGGAGSSYNEQFF. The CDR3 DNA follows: TGTGCCAGCAGCGGGGGTGCGGGGAGCTCCTACAATGAGCAGTTCTTC.

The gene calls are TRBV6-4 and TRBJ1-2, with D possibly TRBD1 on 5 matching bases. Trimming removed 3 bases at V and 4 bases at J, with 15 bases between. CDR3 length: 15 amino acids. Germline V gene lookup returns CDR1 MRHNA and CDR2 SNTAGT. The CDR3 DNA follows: TGTGCCAGCAGTGAAGGTGGAGGGGCGACCTATGGCTACACCTTC. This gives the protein CASSEGGGATYGYTF.

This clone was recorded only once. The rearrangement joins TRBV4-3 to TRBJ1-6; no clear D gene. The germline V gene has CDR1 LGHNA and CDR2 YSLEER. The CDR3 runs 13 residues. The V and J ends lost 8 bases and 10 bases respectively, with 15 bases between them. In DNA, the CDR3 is TGCGCCAGCTCAGGAACCCTTGGGTCACCCCTCCACTTT. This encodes CASSGTLGSPLHF.

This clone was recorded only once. CDR3 loop: CASSFRGSSTDTQYF. CDR3 nucleotide sequence: TGTGCCAGCAGCTTCAGGGGAAGCAGCACAGATACGCAGTATTTT. The J gene is TRBJ2-3, the V gene TRBV5-4; tentatively, D is TRBD1 (6 bases). The CDR3 is 15 amino acids. V was pared by 2 bases and J by 0 bases, with 10 bases between. The germline gives CDR1 SGHNT, CDR2 YYREEE (reference sequence).

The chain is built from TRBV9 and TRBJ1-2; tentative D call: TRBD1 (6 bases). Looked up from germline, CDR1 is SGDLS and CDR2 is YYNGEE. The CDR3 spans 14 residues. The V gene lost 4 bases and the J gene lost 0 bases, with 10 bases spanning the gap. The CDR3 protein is CASSPQGSNYGYTF. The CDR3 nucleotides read TGTGCCAGCAGCCCACAGGGATCTAACTATGGCTACACCTTC.

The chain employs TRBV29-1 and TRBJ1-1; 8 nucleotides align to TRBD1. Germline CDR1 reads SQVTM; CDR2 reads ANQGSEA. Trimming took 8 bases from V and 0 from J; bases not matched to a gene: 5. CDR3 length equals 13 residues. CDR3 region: CSLGQDMNTEAFF. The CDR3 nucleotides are TGCAGCTTGGGACAGGACATGAACACTGAAGCTTTCTTT.

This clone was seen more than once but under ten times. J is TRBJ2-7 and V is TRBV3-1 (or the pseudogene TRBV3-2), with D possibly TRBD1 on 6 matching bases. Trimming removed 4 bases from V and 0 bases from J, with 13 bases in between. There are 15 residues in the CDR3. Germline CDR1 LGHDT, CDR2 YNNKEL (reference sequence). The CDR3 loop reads CASSPPEGGSYEQYF. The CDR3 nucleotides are TGTGCCAGCAGCCCTCCGGAAGGGGGCTCCTACGAGCAGTACTTC.